This T cell receptor beta chain stems from a study of neoadjuvant anti-PD-1 for oral cavity cancer. Study-wide findings and caveats: TCR analyses covered only a few patients per response group.

Comments on this clone: Its cognate antigen is unknown.

Libraries were prepared by immunoSEQ multiplex PCR; TCRdb keeps only in-frame clonotypes and omits some of them. The sample comprises about 79,000 clones, approximately 82% of which are singletons, and around 3.7% rests with the top ten. The ends lost 7 bases at V and 4 bases at J; junction bases unmatched: 12. Germline loops: CDR1 LNHDA, CDR2 SQIVND (reference sequence). The CDR3 contains 16 residues. The receptor was derived from a person aged 35 to 85 with oral cavity squamous cell carcinoma. The V and J genes are TRBV19 and TRBJ1-2; TRBD1 aligns across 10 bases. This material consisted of PBMCs, taken before nivolumab (anti-PD-1) treatment. The CDR3 is CASTRETGGAGYGYTF. The CDR3 DNA follows: TGTGCCAGTACTAGGGAGACAGGGGGCGCCGGCTATGGCTACACCTTC.